The rows below give T cell receptor beta chains drawn from one sample of a study of cytomegalovirus exposure and HLA in healthy donors. The assay was immunoSEQ multiplex PCR, and TCRdb's table has in-frame clones only and misses some. Seen here are some 220,000 clones, about 80% observed once, and the top ten hold about 2.5%. Input material: PBMCs. These receptor sequences come from an older woman in good health and CMV-seropositive. Each CDR3 is given with its conserved first and last residue. The D gene is left open where the match is weak. Clone size is stated in some rows and not others, as once, few, many or a class when expanded.

>NA|NA|TRBJ1-2|TRBV6-1
TGTGCCAGCAGTGGACCCGACTTAGGCAACTATGGCTACACCTTC
CASSGPDLGNYGYTF
>NA|TRBD1|TRBJ1-2|TRBV5-1
TGCGCCAGCAGCCCGGGACAGGGGTTTTCTGGCTACACCTTC
CASSPGQGFSGYTF
>NA|TRBD1|TRBJ2-3|TRBV7-2
TGTGCCAGCAGCCCCCGACAGGGGTCGGAGTATTTT
CASSPRQGSEYF
>NA|NA|TRBJ1-4|TRBV4-3
TGCGCCAGCAGCCCAGCACGAGGGGGTTGGGAAAAACTGTTTTTT
CASSPARGGWEKLFF
>NA|TRBD1|TRBJ2-3|TRBV7-3
TGTGCCAGCAGCTTACAGGGGGACACAGATACGCAGTATTTT
CASSLQGDTDTQYF
>NA|TRBD1|TRBJ2-5|TRBV28
TGTGCCAGCAGTTTGAGGGGGCGATTGGAGACCCAGTACTTC
CASSLRGRLETQYF
>NA|NA|TRBJ1-1|TRBV15
TGTGCCACCAGCAGAGTTGCGACGGGGAACACTGAAGCTTTCTTT
CATSRVATGNTEAFF
>NA|NA|TRBJ2-2|TRBV18
TGTGCCAGCTCACCAGCCAGGTGGGAGCTGTTTTTT
CASSPARWELFF
>NA|TRBD1|TRBJ1-5|TRBV6-1
TGTGCCAGCACTCTAGACAGGGGCAGGCCCCAGCATTTT
CASTLDRGRPQHF
>NA|NA|TRBJ1-4|TRBV7-8
TGTGCCAGCAGCCGATGGGCAGAGCCGATTGCAACTAATGAAAAACTGTTTTTT
CASSRWAEPIATNEKLFF
>NA|NA|TRBJ1-4|TRBV9
TGTGCCAGCAGCGGGCTTGCAACTAATGAAAAACTGTTTTTT
CASSGLATNEKLFF
>NA|NA|TRBJ2-7|TRBV7-9
TGTGCCAGCAGCGAGACCTCGACTAACTACGAGCAGTACTTC
CASSETSTNYEQYF
>NA|NA|TRBJ2-2|TRBV10-3
TGTGGGTCGCGGGCCGACACCGGGGAGCTGTTTTTT
CGSRADTGELFF
>NA|TRBD1|TRBJ2-1|TRBV11-2
TGTGCCAGCAGCTTACTAGCTCCCGGGACAGGGGGCATAAATGAGCAGTTCTTC
CASSLLAPGTGGINEQFF
>NA|NA|TRBJ1-2|TRBV30
TGTGCCTCGGATCACCAGGGTGCAGATGGCTACACCTTC
CASDHQGADGYTF
>NA|NA|TRBJ2-5|TRBV30
TGTGCCTGGAGAGGAATAGGGCAGGGAAAACGAGAGACCCAGTACTTC
CAWRGIGQGKRETQYF
>few|NA|TRBJ2-1|TRBV2
TGTGCCAGCAGCGGGGACTCTGAGCAGTTCTTC
CASSGDSEQFF
>once|TRBD2|TRBJ2-1|TRBV19
TGTGCCAGTAGGTCGGGGACTAGCGTCCCGTATGAGCAGTTCTTC
CASRSGTSVPYEQFF
>once|TRBD2|TRBJ2-5|TRBV15
TGTGCCACCAGCGGTGGACTAGCGCAACAAGAGACCCAGTACTTC
CATSGGLAQQETQYF
>NA|NA|TRBJ1-4|TRBV28
TGTGCCAGCAGTTTAGTGGGGCAGGGCAATATTTTGACTAATGAAAAACTGTTTTTT
CASSLVGQGNILTNEKLFF
>NA|TRBD2|TRBJ2-1|TRBV15
TGTGCCACCACACCGGGGGGGGGCCTGTACAATGAGCAGTTCTTC
CATTPGGGLYNEQFF
>few|TRBD1|TRBJ2-3|TRBV5-1
TGCGCCAGCAGCTACACAGGGGAAGATACGCAGTATTTT
CASSYTGEDTQYF
>NA|NA|TRBJ1-6|TRBV5-1
TGCGCCAGCAGCTTGGCCCCGGGGGAGTGGGAAACCCTCCACTTT
CASSLAPGEWETLHF
>NA|TRBD2|TRBJ2-3|TRBV5-1
TGCGCCAGCAGCTTCCTCTCGGGAAGCGGGAGGATAAATACGCAGTATTTT
CASSFLSGSGRINTQYF
>NA|TRBD2|TRBJ2-5|TRBV7-9
TGTGCCAGCAGCTTTTTTGCGGGAGTGGGAGAGACCCAGTACTTC
CASSFFAGVGETQYF
>NA|NA|TRBJ1-1|TRBV7-9
TGTGCCAGCCGGGGGGCTTGGTACACTGAAGCTTTCTTT
CASRGAWYTEAFF
>NA|TRBD2|TRBJ2-3|TRBV19
TGTGCCAGTAGTCTGGCCGGGACTAGCGGGCCAGATACGCAGTATTTT
CASSLAGTSGPDTQYF
>NA|TRBD1|TRBJ2-4|TRBV6-4
TGTGCCAGCAGTCAGACAGGGGGAAACATTCAGTACTTC
CASSQTGGNIQYF
>NA|NA|TRBJ2-1|TRBV7-7
TGTGCCAGCAGCGAAGGGGGTTCGGTTTACAATGAGCAGTTCTTC
CASSEGGSVYNEQFF
>NA|NA|TRBJ2-5|TRBV2
TGTGCCAGCAACGCGGGGTGGGAGACCCAGTACTTC
CASNAGWETQYF
>NA|NA|TRBJ1-1|TRBV7-9
TGTGCCAGCAGCTTTAACAGAATAATGAACACTGAAGCTTTCTTT
CASSFNRIMNTEAFF
>NA|TRBD1|TRBJ2-5|TRBV10-3
TGTGCCATCAGTGGTGGACAGGGCAAGGAGACCCAGTACTTC
CAISGGQGKETQYF
>NA|TRBD2|TRBJ2-1|TRBV7-9
TGTGCCAGCAGCACCTCCAGCGGGGGGTTATACAATGAGCAGTTCTTC
CASSTSSGGLYNEQFF
>NA|TRBD2|TRBJ2-4|TRBV18
TGTGCCAGCTCACCACGGGCTAGCGGGGGAAACGCCAAAAACATTCAGTACTTC
CASSPRASGGNAKNIQYF
>NA|NA|TRBJ1-1|TRBV19
TGTGCCAGTAGTATAGTGCAGAACCGAAACACTGAAGCTTTCTTT
CASSIVQNRNTEAFF
>once|TRBD1|TRBJ1-2|TRBV10-3
TGTGCCATCAGTGATTTGAACAGGGGGCTGAATGGCTACACCTTC
CAISDLNRGLNGYTF
>NA|NA|TRBJ1-1|TRBV5-1
TGCGCCAGCAGCTCCACCCCGACAGGGAACACTGAAGCTTTCTTT
CASSSTPTGNTEAFF
>once|TRBD1|TRBJ1-2|TRBV4-1
TGCGCCAGCAGCCAAGAAGACAGGGAAGGTGGCTACACCTTC
CASSQEDREGGYTF
>NA|NA|TRBJ2-7|TRBV11-1
TGTGCCAGCAGCTTCCCGGGGGTCGGTCGAGAGCAGTACTTC
CASSFPGVGREQYF
>NA|NA|TRBJ2-2|TRBV6-5
TGTGCCAGCAGTTACTTCGGGTCAGGGCACACCGGGGAGCTGTTTTTT
CASSYFGSGHTGELFF
>NA|NA|TRBJ2-3|TRBV5-1
TGCGCCAGCAGCTTTCGTGGGGGGGCGTCAGATACGCAGTATTTT
CASSFRGGASDTQYF
>few|NA|TRBJ2-1|TRBV28
TGTGCCAGCGGGGGGTCTGCGGGGAATGAGCAGTTCTTC
CASGGSAGNEQFF
>NA|NA|TRBJ1-1|TRBV4-1
TGCGCCAGCAGCCAAAGTACCGGGACAATGAACACTGAAGCTTTCTTT
CASSQSTGTMNTEAFF
>NA|NA|TRBJ2-6|TRBV30
TGTGCCGTAAGCTATCCTCCGGGACTCACTGGGGCCAACGTCCTGACTTTC
CAVSYPPGLTGANVLTF
>NA|NA|TRBJ2-3|TRBV2
TGTGCCAGCAGTCGAGACACAGATACGCAGTATTTT
CASSRDTDTQYF
>few|TRBD2|TRBJ2-2|TRBV2
TGTGCCAGCGCGGGAGGCCCTGACGCCGGGGAGCTGTTTTTT
CASAGGPDAGELFF
>few|TRBD1|TRBJ2-7|TRBV5-5
TGTGCCAGCAGCTTGGGACAGGGGTACTACGAGCAGTACTTC
CASSLGQGYYEQYF
>NA|NA|TRBJ1-1|TRBV6-5
TGTGCCAGCAGTTGGGGGGATGGGTTGAACACTGAAGCTTTCTTT
CASSWGDGLNTEAFF
>NA|NA|TRBJ1-2|TRBV4-2
TGTGCCAGCAGCCACCGGAGTGAGGGAATTGGTTATGGCTACACCTTC
CASSHRSEGIGYGYTF